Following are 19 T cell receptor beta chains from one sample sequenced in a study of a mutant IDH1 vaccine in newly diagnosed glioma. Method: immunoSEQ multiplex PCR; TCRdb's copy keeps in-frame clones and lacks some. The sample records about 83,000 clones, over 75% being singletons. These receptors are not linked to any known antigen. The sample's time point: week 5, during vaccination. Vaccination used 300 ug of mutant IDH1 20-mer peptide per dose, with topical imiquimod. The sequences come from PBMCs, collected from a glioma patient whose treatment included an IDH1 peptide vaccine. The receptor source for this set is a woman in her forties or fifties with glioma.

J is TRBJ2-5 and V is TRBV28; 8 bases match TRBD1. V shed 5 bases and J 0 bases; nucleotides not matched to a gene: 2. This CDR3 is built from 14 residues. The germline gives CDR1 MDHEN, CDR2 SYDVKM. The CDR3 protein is CASSRTGYQETQYF. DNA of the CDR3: TGTGCCAGCAGTAGGACAGGGTACCAAGAGACCCAGTACTTC.

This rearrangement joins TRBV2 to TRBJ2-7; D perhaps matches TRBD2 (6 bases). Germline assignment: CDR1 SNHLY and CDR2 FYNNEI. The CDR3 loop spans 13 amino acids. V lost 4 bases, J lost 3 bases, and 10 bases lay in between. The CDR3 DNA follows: TGTGCCAGCAGTGCCTTGGGACTCTACGAGCAGTACTTC. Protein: CASSALGLYEQYF.

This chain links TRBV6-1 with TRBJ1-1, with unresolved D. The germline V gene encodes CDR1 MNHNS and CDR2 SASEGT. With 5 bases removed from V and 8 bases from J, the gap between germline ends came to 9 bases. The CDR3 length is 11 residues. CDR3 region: CASSFPEEAFF. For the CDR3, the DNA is TGTGCCAGCAGTTTCCCTGAGGAAGCTTTCTTT.

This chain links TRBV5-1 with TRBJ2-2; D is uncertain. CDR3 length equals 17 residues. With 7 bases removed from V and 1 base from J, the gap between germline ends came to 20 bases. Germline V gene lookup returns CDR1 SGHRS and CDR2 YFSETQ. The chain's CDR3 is CASFDGRLRLNTGELFF. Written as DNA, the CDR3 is TGCGCCAGCTTCGACGGACGTCTTCGGCTGAACACCGGGGAGCTGTTTTTT.

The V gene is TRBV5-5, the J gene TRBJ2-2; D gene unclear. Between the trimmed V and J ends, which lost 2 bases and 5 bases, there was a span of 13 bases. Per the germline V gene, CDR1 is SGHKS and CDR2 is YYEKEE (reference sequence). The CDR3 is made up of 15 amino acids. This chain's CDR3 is CASSFDFLGTGELFF. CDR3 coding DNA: TGTGCCAGCAGCTTTGACTTCTTGGGGACCGGGGAGCTGTTTTTT.

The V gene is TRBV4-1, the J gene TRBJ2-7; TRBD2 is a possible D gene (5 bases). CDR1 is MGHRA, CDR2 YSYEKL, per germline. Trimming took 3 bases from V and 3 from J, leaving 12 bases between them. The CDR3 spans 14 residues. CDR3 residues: CASSQAGGYYEQYF. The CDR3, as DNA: TGCGCCAGCAGCCAGGCGGGCGGGTACTACGAGCAGTACTTC.

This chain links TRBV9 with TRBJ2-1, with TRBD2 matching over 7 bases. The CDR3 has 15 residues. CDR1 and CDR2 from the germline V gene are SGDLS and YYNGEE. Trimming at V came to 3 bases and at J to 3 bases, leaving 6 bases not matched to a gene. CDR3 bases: TGTGCCAGCAGCGGACCTAGCGGCTTCTACAATGAGCAGTTCTTC. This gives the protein CASSGPSGFYNEQFF.

The CDR3 DNA sequence: TGTGCCAGCAGTTTAAGGGAGGGACAGCTCAATCAGCCCCAGCATTTT. Translated, it gives CASSLREGQLNQPQHF. The V gene is TRBV28, the J gene TRBJ1-5; 7 nucleotides align to TRBD1. The germline V gene has CDR1 MDHEN and CDR2 SYDVKM. J was trimmed by 3 bases and V by 2 bases; bases with no gene match: 7. The CDR3 has 16 residues.

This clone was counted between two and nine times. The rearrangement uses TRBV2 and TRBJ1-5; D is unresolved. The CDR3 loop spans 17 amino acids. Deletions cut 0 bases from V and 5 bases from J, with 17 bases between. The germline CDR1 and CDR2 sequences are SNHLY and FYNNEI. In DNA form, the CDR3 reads TGTGCCAGCAGTGAAGCGCTTGCCGGGGAATGGGATCAGCCCCAGCATTTT. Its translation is CASSEALAGEWDQPQHF.

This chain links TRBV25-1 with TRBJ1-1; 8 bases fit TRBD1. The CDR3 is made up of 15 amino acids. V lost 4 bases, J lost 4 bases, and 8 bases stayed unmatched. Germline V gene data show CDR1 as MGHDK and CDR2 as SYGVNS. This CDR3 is CASSAATGVATEAFF. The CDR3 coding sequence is TGTGCCAGCAGTGCCGCGACAGGGGTCGCCACTGAAGCTTTCTTT. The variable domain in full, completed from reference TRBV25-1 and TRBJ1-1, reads EADIYQTPRYLVIGTGKKITLECSQTMGHDKMYWYQQDPGMELHLIHYSYGVNSTEKGDLSSESTVSRIRTEHFPLTLESARPSHTSQYLCASSAATGVATEAFFGQGTRLTVV.

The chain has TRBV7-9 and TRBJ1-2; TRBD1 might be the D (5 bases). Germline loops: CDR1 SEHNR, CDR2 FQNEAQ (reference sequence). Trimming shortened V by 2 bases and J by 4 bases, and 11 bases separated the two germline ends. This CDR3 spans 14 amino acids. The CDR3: CASSLQGARYGYTF. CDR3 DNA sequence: TGTGCCAGCAGCTTACAAGGGGCGCGCTATGGCTACACCTTC.

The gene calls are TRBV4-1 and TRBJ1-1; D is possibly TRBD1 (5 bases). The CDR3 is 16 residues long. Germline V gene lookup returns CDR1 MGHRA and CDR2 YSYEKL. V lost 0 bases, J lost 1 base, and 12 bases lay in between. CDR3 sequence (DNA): TGCGCCAGCAGCCAAGATTTAGGGGCTCCGAACACTGAAGCTTTCTTT. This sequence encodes CASSQDLGAPNTEAFF.

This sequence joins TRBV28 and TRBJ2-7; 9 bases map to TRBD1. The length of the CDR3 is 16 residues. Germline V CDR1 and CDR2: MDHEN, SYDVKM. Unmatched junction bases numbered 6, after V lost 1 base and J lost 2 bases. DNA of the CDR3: TGTGCCAGCAGTTTATCCCGGACAGGGGAAGCCTACGAGCAGTACTTC. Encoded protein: CASSLSRTGEAYEQYF.

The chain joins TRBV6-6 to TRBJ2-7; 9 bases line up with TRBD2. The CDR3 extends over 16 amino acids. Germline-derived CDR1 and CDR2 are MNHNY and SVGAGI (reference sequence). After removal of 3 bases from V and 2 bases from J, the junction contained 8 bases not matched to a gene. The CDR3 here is CASSYSGLAQTYEQYF. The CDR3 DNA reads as TGTGCCAGCAGTTATTCCGGACTAGCGCAGACCTACGAGCAGTACTTC.

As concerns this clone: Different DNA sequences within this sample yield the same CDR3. DNA for the CDR3: TGTGCCAGCAGCTTGGGGGACACTTCCTTCCAAGAGACCCAGTACTTC. Translating gives CASSLGDTSFQETQYF. This chain joins TRBV5-8 and TRBJ2-5, with D perhaps TRBD1 (6 bases). CDR1 is SGHTS, CDR2 YDEGEE, per germline. The V end lost 0 bases, the J end lost 1 base, and 13 bases lay between the germline ends. This CDR3 has 16 amino acids.

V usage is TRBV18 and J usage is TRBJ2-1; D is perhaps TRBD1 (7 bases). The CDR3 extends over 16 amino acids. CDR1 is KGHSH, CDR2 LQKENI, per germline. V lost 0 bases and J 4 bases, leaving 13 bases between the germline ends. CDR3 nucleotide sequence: TGTGCCAGCTCACCACCGGGCGGGACAGTATACAATGAGCAGTTCTTC. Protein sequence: CASSPPGGTVYNEQFF.

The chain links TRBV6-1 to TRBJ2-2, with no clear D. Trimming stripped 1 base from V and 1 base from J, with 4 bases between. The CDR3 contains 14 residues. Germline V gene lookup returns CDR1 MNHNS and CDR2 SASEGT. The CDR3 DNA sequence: TGTGCCAGCAGTGAAGTTTGGAACACCGGGGAGCTGTTTTTT. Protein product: CASSEVWNTGELFF.

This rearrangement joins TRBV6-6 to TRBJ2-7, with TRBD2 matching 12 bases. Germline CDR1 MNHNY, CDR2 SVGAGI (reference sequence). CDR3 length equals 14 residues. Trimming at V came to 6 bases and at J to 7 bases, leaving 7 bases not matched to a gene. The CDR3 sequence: CASSRLAGEGEQYF. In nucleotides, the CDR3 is TGTGCCAGCAGCCGACTAGCGGGAGAGGGTGAGCAGTACTTC.

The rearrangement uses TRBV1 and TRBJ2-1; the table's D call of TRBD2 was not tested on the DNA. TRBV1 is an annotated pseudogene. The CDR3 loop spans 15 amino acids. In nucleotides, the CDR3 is TGCACCAGCAGCCACCCGGGAGAAGCGGGGAATGAGCAGTTCTTC. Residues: CTSSHPGEAGNEQFF.